One sample yielded the 23 T cell receptor beta chains listed below, sequenced in a study of cytomegalovirus exposure and HLA in healthy donors. In the PCR, 60 Vbeta and 13 Jbeta primers were used. TCRdb's copy holds only in-frame clones and misses some; the assay was immunoSEQ multiplex PCR. Among some 99,000 clones listed, over 65% were seen once. The specimen sequenced was PBMCs. The origin of the receptors is a male donor in good health and CMV-seronegative.

The chain joins TRBV19 to TRBJ2-7; the match to TRBD1 covers 9 bases. J gave up 5 bases and V 6 bases, and 5 bases lay outside the gene matches. Germline-derived CDR1 and CDR2 are LNHDA and SQIVND (reference sequence). The CDR3 runs to 13 residues. The CDR3 reads CASSIQGAHEQYF. The CDR3 nucleotides read TGTGCCAGTAGCATACAGGGGGCCCACGAGCAGTACTTC.

The chain links TRBV19 to TRBJ2-3; perhaps TRBD1 as D (6 bases). The germline CDR1 and CDR2 sequences are LNHDA and SQIVND (reference sequence). The CDR3 sequence is 15 residues long. The ends were cut back, 3 bases at V and 6 bases at J, with 16 bases in the middle. The DNA for the CDR3 is TGTGCCAGTAGTATTACAGGGCACGCTGGGGATACGCAGTATTTT. Translation: CASSITGHAGDTQYF.

The J gene is TRBJ1-4, the V gene TRBV6-1; D might be TRBD1 (5 bases). V was clipped by 7 bases and J by 6 bases, with 15 bases between them. The CDR3 consists of 14 residues. CDR1 MNHNS and CDR2 SASEGT come from the germline V gene. CDR3 residues: CASTLSRDHEKLFF. The CDR3 nucleotides read TGTGCCAGCACCCTTTCGCGGGACCATGAAAAACTGTTTTTT.

The chain recombines TRBV11-2 with TRBJ2-5; 7 positions match TRBD1. The DNA end is more similar to TRBJ2-7, so the J call may be wrong. The CDR3 runs to 11 residues. Looked up from germline, CDR1 is SGHAT and CDR2 is FQNNGV. The CDR3 protein is CASLQGTEQYF. Here the CDR3 DNA reads TGTGCCAGCCTACAGGGGACCGAGCAGTACTTC.

The rearrangement uses TRBV5-1 and TRBJ1-5, with D tentatively TRBD1 (5 bases). This CDR3 has 15 amino acids. With 1 base removed from V and 1 base from J, the gap between germline ends came to 9 bases. The germline CDR1 and CDR2 sequences are SGHRS and YFSETQ. CDR3 residues: CASSLQGASNQPQHF. The CDR3 region has the DNA TGCGCCAGCAGCTTGCAAGGGGCGAGCAATCAGCCCCAGCATTTT.

The genes are TRBV7-2 and TRBJ1-1; TRBD1 might be the D (5 bases). Germline-derived CDR1 and CDR2 are SGHTA and FQGNSA. This CDR3 region has 15 residues. The V end lost 3 bases, the J end lost 2 bases, and 13 bases lay between the germline ends. The CDR3 nucleotides read TGTGCCAGCAGCTTCCCCCCACAGGTTAACACTGAAGCTTTCTTT. Amino acid sequence: CASSFPPQVNTEAFF.

The count of this clone is one. The junction does not match germline at one end; this may be a read error. V gene TRBV5-1 combines with J gene TRBJ2-2; TRBD2 is a possible D gene (5 bases). This CDR3 comprises 15 residues. Per the germline V gene, CDR1 is SGHRS and CDR2 is YFSETQ. CDR3 region: CASSLDSSGTGELLF. CDR3 nucleotides: TGCGCCAGCAGCTTGGACAGTTCGGGCACCGGGGAGCTGCTTTTT. The complete variable domain, with remaining parts taken from reference TRBV5-1 and TRBJ2-2, reads KAGVTQTPRYLIKTRGQQVTLSCSPISGHRSVSWYQQTPGQGLQFLFEYFSETQRNKGNFPGRFSGRQFSNSRSEMNVSTLELGDSALYLCASSLDSSGTGELLFGEGSRLTVL.

V is TRBV28 and J is TRBJ1-2; TRBD1 agrees at 8 bases. J gave up 8 bases and V 8 bases, and 16 bases lay outside the gene matches. The CDR3 totals 15 residues. Germline-derived CDR1 and CDR2 are MDHEN and SYDVKM. The chain's CDR3 is CASFFRDRPILGYTF. CDR3 sequence (DNA): TGTGCCAGCTTTTTCAGGGACAGGCCAATCCTCGGCTACACCTTC.

This clone appeared a single time. The V and J genes are TRBV27 and TRBJ2-1; 12 bases agree with TRBD1. This CDR3 has 15 residues. Losses at the gene ends were 8 bases for V and 7 bases for J; bases not matched to a gene: 9. CDR1 is MNHEY, CDR2 SMNVEV, per germline (reference sequence). The CDR3 loop is CASGPGQGARNEQFF. The CDR3 DNA sequence: TGTGCCAGCGGGCCGGGACAGGGGGCGCGAAATGAGCAGTTCTTC.

This clone was counted between two and nine times. CDR3 sequence reads: CASSLGTSGRAEQFF. In DNA, the CDR3 is TGTGCCAGCAGTCTCGGGACTAGCGGGAGGGCAGAGCAGTTCTTC. The V and J genes are TRBV28 and TRBJ2-1; 16 bases fit TRBD2. The V gene end was trimmed by 5 bases and the J gene end by 10 bases; junction bases not matched to a gene: 5. From germline, CDR1 is MDHEN and CDR2 SYDVKM. There are 15 residues in the CDR3.

The count of this clone is one. The chain carries TRBV18 and TRBJ1-3; 8 bases line up with TRBD1. The CDR3 length is 17 residues. With 3 bases clipped from V and 4 bases from J, the junction kept 11 bases outside the gene matches. Germline loops: CDR1 KGHSH, CDR2 LQKENI. CDR3 amino acids: CASSPRPTGEPGNTIYF. As DNA, the CDR3 is TGTGCCAGCTCACCCCGGCCGACAGGGGAGCCAGGAAACACCATATATTTT.

The chain carries TRBV7-6 and TRBJ2-7; D remains unclear. The CDR3 covers 14 residues. Germline CDR1 is SGHVS and CDR2 is FNYEAQ. Between the trimmed V and J ends, which lost 4 bases and 0 bases, there was a span of 10 bases. CDR3 amino acids: CASSSIRSSYEQYF. DNA of the CDR3: TGTGCCAGCAGCTCTATACGGAGCTCCTACGAGCAGTACTTC.

The chain carries TRBV29-1 and TRBJ2-5; possible D gene TRBD2, 6 bases. The CDR3 contains 14 residues. The V end was cut by 2 bases, the J end by 4 bases, with 14 bases between. Germline CDR1 SQVTM, CDR2 ANQGSEA. The CDR3 DNA reads TGCAGCGTTGAAAAGTCCGGGACTCCAGAGACCCAGTACTTC. Its translation: CSVEKSGTPETQYF.

This clone was seen a few times. The chain is built from TRBV19 and TRBJ2-3, with 7 bases that match TRBD1. Germline CDR1 reads LNHDA; CDR2 reads SQIVND (reference sequence). The length of the CDR3 is 14 residues. V shed 6 bases and J 9 bases; nucleotides not matched to a gene: 12. The CDR3 coding sequence is TGTGCCAGTAGGCAGACAGGGTTCAAAGGGACGCAGTATTTT. Residues: CASRQTGFKGTQYF.

This clone was counted between two and nine times. The chain uses TRBV10-3 and TRBJ1-1; 9 positions match TRBD1. J was trimmed by 5 bases and V by 4 bases; bases with no gene match: 5. Germline V gene sequence: CDR1 ENHRY, CDR2 SYGVKD. CDR3 length equals 14 residues. CDR3 in DNA: TGTGCCATCAGTGGGGACAGGGTAGGTACTGAAGCTTTCTTT. Encoded protein: CAISGDRVGTEAFF.

On this clone itself: No DNA is shown, since the ends of the CDR3 on it are uncertain; the CDR3 is the one TCRdb lists. This sequence joins TRBV28 and TRBJ1-1; the D call of TRBD1 is as the table states it, not checked on the DNA. Germline CDR1 and CDR2: MDHEN and SYDVKM. The CDR3 is 15 residues long, ends included. This chain's CDR3 is CASSSSGQGWTEAFF.

The CDR3 region is CASNRGTLNEKLFF. The CDR3 region has the DNA TGTGCCAGCAACCGTGGGACTTTAAATGAAAAACTGTTTTTT. The V and J genes are TRBV7-2 and TRBJ1-4; a weak D match, TRBD1 (5 bases). CDR1 is SGHTA, CDR2 FQGNSA, per germline. V was clipped by 7 bases and J by 5 bases, with 14 bases between them. The CDR3 covers 14 residues.

The chain employs TRBV4-1 and TRBJ2-5, with 8 bases that match TRBD1. The DNA matches TRBJ2-7 better at its end, which makes the J call doubtful. From germline, CDR1 is MGHRA and CDR2 YSYEKL. This CDR3 has 15 amino acids. CDR3 residues: CASSQPGTGSSEQYF. The CDR3 DNA is TGCGCCAGCAGCCAGCCCGGGACAGGCTCTTCCGAGCAGTACTTC.

The gene calls are TRBV15 and TRBJ1-5; a possible D gene is TRBD1 (6 bases). Per germline, CDR1 LNHNV and CDR2 YYDKDF (reference sequence). Trimming removed 0 bases at V and 5 bases at J, with 11 bases between. This CDR3 contains 15 residues. CDR3 loop: CATSRDGRGYQPQHF. The DNA of the CDR3 is TGTGCCACCAGCAGAGATGGCAGGGGCTATCAGCCCCAGCATTTT. The full variable domain, completed using reference TRBV15 and TRBJ1-5, is DAMVIQNPRYQVTQFGKPVTLSCSQTLNHNVMYWYQQKSSQAPKLLFHYYDKDFNNEADTPDNFQSRRPNTSFCFLDIRSPGLGDTAMYLCATSRDGRGYQPQHFGDGTRLSIL.

The V gene is TRBV28, the J gene TRBJ2-7; 9 positions match TRBD2. The CDR3 contains 15 residues. V trimming: 2 bases; J trimming: 5 bases; junction bases outside the gene matches: 7. Germline lookup yields CDR1 MDHEN and CDR2 SYDVKM. The CDR3 bases are TGTGCCAGCAGTTTACTCTCCGGGACTAGCCACGAGCAGTACTTC. Protein product: CASSLLSGTSHEQYF.

The rearrangement joins TRBV11-2 to TRBJ1-2, with 7 positions matching TRBD1. Germline CDR1 and CDR2: SGHAT and FQNNGV. This CDR3 has 15 residues. Germline trimming cut 6 bases from V and 8 bases from J; bases unmatched to any gene: 15. Here the CDR3 DNA reads TGTGCCAGCAGAAGAGGGGGTAGGGGGCCCGGCGGCTACACCTTC. Its protein product is CASRRGGRGPGGYTF. The full variable domain, its missing parts supplied by reference TRBV11-2 and TRBJ1-2, is EAGVAQSPRYKIIEKRQSVAFWCNPISGHATLYWYQQILGQGPKLLIQFQNNGVVDDSQLPKDRFSAERLKGVDSTLKIQPAKLEDSAVYLCASRRGGRGPGGYTFGSGTRLTVV.

The chain recombines TRBV6-4 with TRBJ2-1, with 10 bases that match TRBD1. V trimming: 2 bases; J trimming: 7 bases; junction bases outside the gene matches: 2. Germline lookup yields CDR1 MRHNA and CDR2 SNTAGT. The CDR3 has 14 residues. CDR3 protein: CASSDGTGENEQFF. In DNA, the CDR3 is TGTGCCAGCAGTGACGGGACAGGGGAGAATGAGCAGTTCTTC.

CDR3 sequence: CAWRLGASNEQFF. DNA of the CDR3: TGTGCCTGGAGACTAGGAGCAAGCAATGAGCAGTTCTTC. The J gene is TRBJ2-1, the V gene TRBV30; D might be TRBD2 (5 bases). Trimming stripped 3 bases from V and 6 bases from J, with 12 bases between. The CDR3 covers 13 residues. Germline V gene sequence: CDR1 GTSNPN, CDR2 SVGIG (reference sequence).